This T cell receptor beta chain was identified during a study of T cells expressing NK-cell markers. The wider study: Obtained from sorted CD3+CD56+NKG2C+, CD3+CD56+NKG2C- and CD3+CD56-NKG2C+ T cells were the TCR beta repertoires. Broader study findings: Of CD8+ T cells, roughly 1.0-8% belonged to dominant NKG2C+ clonotypes in five to seven donors.

From the 5' RACE reads, TCRdb lists one entry per CDR3 protein and no DNA. The table lists 550,000 or so distinct CDR3 sequences. From germline, CDR1 is LNHDA and CDR2 SQIVND (reference sequence). The CDR3 runs to 16 residues. About this clonotype itself: Its cognate antigen is unknown.

The chain couples TRBV19 to TRBJ2-5; TCRdb selects TRBD2, and the lack of DNA leaves this call unchecked. This receptor was taken from a man between 18 and 35 years old in good health. Sequences were obtained from blood T cells: a sorted CD56 or NKG2C T cell subset, CD4+ or CD8+ T cells, or bulk PBMC T cells (not recorded which). The CDR3: CASSSRGGGGQETQYF. The full variable domain, rest sourced from reference TRBV19 and TRBJ2-5, is DGGITQSPKYLFRKEGQNVTLSCEQNLNHDAMYWYRQDPGQGLRLIYYSQIVNDFQKGDIAEGYSVSREKKESFPLTVTSAQKNPTAFYLCASSSRGGGGQETQYFGPGTRLLVL.